This paragraph reports one TCR beta chain. Its matching antigen is unknown. The record originates from a study of T cell responses to AZD1222 COVID-19 vaccine. About the research overall: Second-dose groups at about 4 or about 12 weeks were pooled. Study-wide findings and caveats: Seropositive at baseline were only a handful of AZD1222 recipients. The sample set comprised mostly white British donors with more females, and clonal diversity was possibly underestimated.

Assay used: immunoSEQ multiplex PCR; TCRdb lists only in-frame clones, some missing. The sample includes some 130,000 clones, around 90% of them seen just once. CDR3 length equals 19 residues. V lost 2 bases and J lost 3; bases outside the gene matches: 14. Germline CDR1 is SGHTA and CDR2 is FQGTGA. This chain joins TRBV7-3 and TRBJ2-3, with 10 positions matching TRBD2. The source of this sequence is an adult in good health. Sequencing was performed on peripheral blood, taken on day 0 of AZD1222 vaccination. This chain's CDR3 is CASSLWTNGVAGGTDTQYF. The CDR3 DNA reads TGTGCCAGCAGCTTATGGACTAATGGGGTAGCGGGGGGTACAGATACGCAGTATTTT. The complete variable domain, with remaining parts taken from reference TRBV7-3 and TRBJ2-3, reads GAGVSQTPSNKVTEKGKYVELRCDPISGHTALYWYRQSLGQGPEFLIYFQGTGAADDSGLPNDRFFAVRPEGSVSTLKIQRTERGDSAVYLCASSLWTNGVAGGTDTQYFGPGTRLTVL.